This paragraph covers one T cell receptor (beta chain) sequence. This CDR3 spans 14 amino acids. V was trimmed by 4 bases and J by 8 bases, leaving 17 bases between them. The germline CDR1 and CDR2 sequences are SGHTA and FQGNSA. Clones were sequenced by immunoSEQ multiplex PCR, and TCRdb holds only the in-frame ones, with some missing. Of some 50,000 clones listed, 84% were seen once; the top ten hold roughly 4.9%. These data are taken from a study of radiotherapy plus CTLA-4 blockade in lung cancer. The overall study: With roughly 30% of patients having disease control, objective responses were seen in about 19%.

This sample comprised peripheral blood, obtained from a patient treated with radiotherapy plus ipilimumab. This TCR was recovered from a human donor with non-small cell lung cancer whose response to radiotherapy plus ipilimumab could not be evaluated. This chain joins TRBV7-2 and TRBJ1-2, with D maybe TRBD1 (6 bases). Here the CDR3 reads CASSSRNRVEGYTF. DNA for the CDR3: TGTGCCAGCAGCTCGCGGAACAGGGTCGAAGGCTACACCTTC. Variable domain in full (rest from reference TRBV7-2 and TRBJ1-2): GAGVSQSPSNKVTEKGKDVELRCDPISGHTALYWYRQSLGQGLEFLIYFQGNSAPDKSGLPSDRFSAERTGGSVSTLTIQRTQQEDSAVYLCASSSRNRVEGYTFGSGTRLTVV.